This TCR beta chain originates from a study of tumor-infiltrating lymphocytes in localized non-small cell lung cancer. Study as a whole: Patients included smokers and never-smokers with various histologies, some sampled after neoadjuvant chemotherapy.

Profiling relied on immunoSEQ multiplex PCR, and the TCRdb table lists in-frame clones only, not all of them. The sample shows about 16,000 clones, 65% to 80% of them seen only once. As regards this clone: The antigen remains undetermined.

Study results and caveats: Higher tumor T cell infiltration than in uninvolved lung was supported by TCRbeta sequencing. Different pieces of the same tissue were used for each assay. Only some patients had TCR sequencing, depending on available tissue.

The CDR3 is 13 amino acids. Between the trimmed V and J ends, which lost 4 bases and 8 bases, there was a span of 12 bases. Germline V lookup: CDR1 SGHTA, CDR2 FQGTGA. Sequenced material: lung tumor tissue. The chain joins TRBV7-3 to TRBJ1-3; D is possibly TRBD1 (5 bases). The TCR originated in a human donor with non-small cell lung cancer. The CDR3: CASSSLGGDTIYF. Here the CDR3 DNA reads TGTGCCAGCAGCTCCCTTGGGGGAGACACCATATATTTT.